Listed below are T cell receptor beta chains from one sample, sequenced in a study of T-cell memory formation after mild COVID-19. Via MiXCR, TCRdb re-called the 5' RACE reads, giving one row per CDR3 protein. Of some 120,000 distinct CDR3 sequences in the sample, roughly 15% are singletons; the top ten hold around 13%. Sequencing input: PBMCs or a T cell subset sorted from them (not recorded which). The receptor set was obtained from an adult woman who had mild COVID-19 (a few samples of this study predate the infection). Cell type and time point are not known. CDR3s include the opening cysteine and the closing phenylalanine or tryptophan. The D gene is left open where the match is weak. Clone size is shown for a subset of rows, as once, few, many or a class of expanded clone.

j_call v_call d_call clone_size cdr3_nt cdr3_aa
TRBJ2-5 TRBV15 - - TGTGCCACCAGCGGATGGGAGACCCAGTACTTC CATSGWETQYF
TRBJ2-1 TRBV27 - many TGTGCCAGCAGTTACTTGCCTATAGGCACCAATGAGCAGTTCTTC CASSYLPIGTNEQFF
TRBJ2-1 TRBV29-1 TRBD2 - TGCAGCGTTGAAGATGGACTAGCGAATACCTACAATGAGCAGTTCTTC CSVEDGLANTYNEQFF
TRBJ2-7 TRBV7-6 TRBD1 - TGTGCCAGCAGCTTAGTCGGGACAGGGGCGAGGTACGAGCAGTACTTC CASSLVGTGARYEQYF
TRBJ2-1 TRBV10-3 - few TGTGCCATCAGTGAGTCGGAACTAGTAGGGAACAATGAGCAGTTCTTC CAISESELVGNNEQFF
TRBJ2-5 TRBV9 - - TGTGCCAGCAGCGTATTCGCAGGCTCCCAAGAGACCCAGTACTTC CASSVFAGSQETQYF
TRBJ2-7 TRBV5-1 TRBD2 many TGCGCCAGCAGCTCCCAGGGAGGGAGGTTAGACGAGCAGTACTTC CASSSQGGRLDEQYF
TRBJ2-1 TRBV20-1 TRBD2 - TGCAGTGCTAGAGATCCTTGGAGCGGGGGGCTCCGGGTTGATGAGCAGTTCTTC CSARDPWSGGLRVDEQFF
TRBJ2-3 TRBV14 TRBD2 - TGTGCCAGCAGAAGGCGGGGGGGCCTTTCATCCGATACGCAGTATTTT CASRRRGGLSSDTQYF
TRBJ2-5 TRBV5-1 - medium-sized TGCGCCAGCAGCCACCTACGGGAGACCCAGTACTTC CASSHLRETQYF
TRBJ2-1 TRBV12-3/TRBV12-4 TRBD1 few TGTGCCAGCAGTTTATTGGGACAGGGGTACAATGAGCAGTTCTTC CASSLLGQGYNEQFF
TRBJ1-1 TRBV5-1 - few TGCGCCACCCGGGGGGTGAACACTGAAGCTTTCTTT CATRGVNTEAFF
TRBJ2-3 TRBV10-3 TRBD2 few TGTGCCATCATGGGGACTAGCGGGAGGGCTGGAGATACGCAGTATTTT CAIMGTSGRAGDTQYF
TRBJ2-5 TRBV5-1 - - TGCGCCAGCAGCCAAATAGCCGCAGAGACCCAGTACTTC CASSQIAAETQYF
TRBJ1-1 TRBV25-1 - - TGTGCCAGCAGTCGGTTCGGGTATGACACTGAAGCTTTCTTT CASSRFGYDTEAFF
TRBJ1-1 TRBV5-8 - - TGTGCCAGCAGCTTCACAGGGTACGACACTGAAGCTTTCTTT CASSFTGYDTEAFF
TRBJ2-3 TRBV6-4 - many TGTGCCAGCAGTGACTCCGGCAGGGTGACAGATACGCAGTATTTT CASSDSGRVTDTQYF
TRBJ2-7 TRBV7-8 - few TGTGCCAGCAGCTTACGAGGAGCTACCTACGAGCAGTACTTC CASSLRGATYEQYF
TRBJ2-1 TRBV6-2/TRBV6-3 - few TGTGCCAGCAGTTCTCAAGAAATGAGAAAGTTCTTC CASSSQEMRKFF
TRBJ2-1 TRBV20-1 - few TGCAGTGCTAGGCCAGGACAGGGAGGGAGTTTTTACAATGAGCAGTTCTTC CSARPGQGGSFYNEQFF
TRBJ2-1 TRBV9 - few TGTGCCAGCAGCGCCTCTCTGGGGCCCCAAACTTACAATGAGCAGTTCTTC CASSASLGPQTYNEQFF
TRBJ2-2 TRBV7-2 - few TGTGCCAGCAGCTTAGAGGAGTTCATCGGGGAGCTGTTTTTT CASSLEEFIGELFF
TRBJ1-2 TRBV27 - - TGTGCCAGCAGTTTTGCTGGGACCTATGGCTACACCTTC CASSFAGTYGYTF
TRBJ1-5 TRBV30 - - TGTGCCTGGAGTGTACGTAGGGGACAGCCCCAGCATTTT CAWSVRRGQPQHF
TRBJ1-5 TRBV27 - few TGTGCCAGCAGTGCGACGAGTAATCAGCCCCAGCATTTT CASSATSNQPQHF
TRBJ2-3 TRBV29-1 - few TGCAGCGTTGAGTATGGGGGGGCAGGCACAGATACGCAGTATTTT CSVEYGGAGTDTQYF
TRBJ2-5 TRBV7-2 TRBD2 - TGTGCCAGCACCGACACCGGGACTAGCGCCCAGACCCAGTACTTC CASTDTGTSAQTQYF
TRBJ2-3 TRBV10-3 - many TGTGCCGCCCAAAGCCAGGGGAACCCAGATACGCAGTATTTT CAAQSQGNPDTQYF
TRBJ2-7 TRBV11-2 - - TGTGCCAGCAGCTTCGTCAGACAGGTCCCCTACGAGCAGTACTTC CASSFVRQVPYEQYF
TRBJ1-2 TRBV5-1 TRBD1 few TGCGCCAGCAGGACCGGGACAGGGGAAAAAGGTTATGGCTACACCTTC CASRTGTGEKGYGYTF
TRBJ2-2 TRBV24-1 - - TGTGCCACCAGACAGACCGGGGAGCTGTTTTTT CATRQTGELFF
TRBJ1-1 TRBV5-1 TRBD1 - TGCGCCAGCAGCCGGGAGGGACAGCCATTGAGAGCTTTCTTT CASSREGQPLRAFF
TRBJ1-1 TRBV5-1 TRBD1 few TGCGCCAGCAGCTTTCGACAGGGGGGGTTGAACACTGAAGCTTTCTTT CASSFRQGGLNTEAFF
TRBJ2-3 TRBV6-2/TRBV6-3 - few TGTGCCAGCAGCCCCGCGAGGGGGAACACAGATACGCAGTATTTT CASSPARGNTDTQYF
TRBJ2-7 TRBV5-1 - - TGCGCCAGCAGCTTGGAGGGGAACGAGCAGTACTTC CASSLEGNEQYF
TRBJ1-5 TRBV5-1 - - TGCGCCAGCAGCCTGGGGGAGGGTGGCAATCAGCCCCAGCATTTT CASSLGEGGNQPQHF
TRBJ2-7 TRBV27 TRBD2 - TGTGCCAGCAGTTTAGGACTAGACGGCTCCTACGAGCAGTACTTC CASSLGLDGSYEQYF
TRBJ2-7 TRBV18 TRBD1 few TGTGCCAGCTCACGGGGGACAGGGAGTTTGCGGGAGCAGTACTTC CASSRGTGSLREQYF
TRBJ2-3 TRBV4-2 - few TGTGCCAGCAGCCAAGTCCCGGGTATAGAGGGTGGTACGCAGTATTTT CASSQVPGIEGGTQYF
TRBJ1-2 TRBV18 - - TGTGCCAGCTCACCACTTCAGGAGTCCTCGCAGGGAGCTGGCTACACCTTC CASSPLQESSQGAGYTF
TRBJ2-3 TRBV10-3 TRBD2 - TGTGCCATCAGCACTAGCGGGGGGGCAACAGATACGCAGTATTTT CAISTSGGATDTQYF
TRBJ2-5 TRBV5-6 - - TGTGCCAGCAGCATCAGTTCGGGACACGATTTGGTGATGGCGACCCAGTACTTC CASSISSGHDLVMATQYF
TRBJ2-2 TRBV29-1 - once TGCAGCGTCGAAGAGGGACAAAAGAACACCGGGGAGCTGTTTTTT CSVEEGQKNTGELFF
TRBJ1-1 TRBV29-1 TRBD1 - TGCAGGGCGGACAGGGCGGGTACTGAAGCTTTCTTT CRADRAGTEAFF
TRBJ2-5 TRBV15 TRBD2 - TGTGCCACCAGCAGAGATAGCGGGGCGGAGACCCAGTACTTC CATSRDSGAETQYF
TRBJ2-5 TRBV7-8 - few TGTGCCAGCAGCTTAGCAAGCGCCAGGGTCCGGGAGACCCAGTACTTC CASSLASARVRETQYF
TRBJ2-1 TRBV11-2 TRBD2 few TGTGCCAGCAGCTCCGGGGACTACCGGGATGAGCAGTTCTTC CASSSGDYRDEQFF
TRBJ2-1 TRBV29-1 TRBD2 few TGCAGCGTTGAAGACCGAGGGAGGGGCCACAATGAGCAGTTCTTC CSVEDRGRGHNEQFF
TRBJ2-7 TRBV6-2/TRBV6-3 - - TGTGCCAGCAGTTACTCGTTAGCCTCCCTTATCTACGAGCAGTACTTC CASSYSLASLIYEQYF
TRBJ1-1 TRBV7-6 - - TGTGCCAGCAGCTTAGCCGGACAGAACACTGAAGTTTTCTTT CASSLAGQNTEVFF
TRBJ1-1 TRBV4-1 - few TGCGCCAGCAGCCAGAGGGGTTTGGGCACTGAAGCTTTCTTT CASSQRGLGTEAFF
TRBJ2-5 TRBV5-4 - few TGTGCCAGCAGCTCCCATCGGGAGACCCAGTACTTC CASSSHRETQYF
TRBJ2-2 TRBV18 - few TGTGCCAGCTCACCACCGGGACACCAAAACACCGGGGAGCTGTTTTTT CASSPPGHQNTGELFF
TRBJ2-7 TRBV7-9 - - TGTGCCAGCAGCTCCCCCCCGCGCTACGAGCAGTACTTC CASSSPPRYEQYF
TRBJ2-7 TRBV29-1 - few TGCAGCGTTGTCGAGACAGGTTCCTACGAGCAGTACTTC CSVVETGSYEQYF